Listed below are T cell receptor beta chains from one sample, sequenced in a study of CD8+CD57+ T cells in acquired aplastic anemia. Each CDR3 protein gets one entry after TCRdb re-called the reads with MiXCR. Among 160,000 or so distinct CDR3 sequences listed, around 48% were seen once. Sequencing was done on a sample of sorted CD4+, CD8+, or CD8+CD57+ T cells (not recorded which) from PBMCs. All receptors derive from a human donor with aplastic anemia. The CDR3 runs from the conserved cysteine through the conserved F or W. The D gene is left open where the match is weak. The size field is filled for only some rows; it gives once, few, many or a size class.

d_call j_call v_call clone_size cdr3_aa cdr3_nt
NA TRBJ2-1 TRBV29-1 NA CSLTIYNEQFF TGCAGCCTCACGATCTACAATGAGCAGTTCTTC
NA TRBJ2-1 TRBV20-1 NA CSARRPAGDYNEQFF TGCAGTGCTAGGAGGCCAGCAGGGGACTACAATGAGCAGTTCTTC
NA TRBJ2-4 TRBV19 NA CASSIAAGDIQYF TGTGCCAGTAGTATAGCGGCAGGGGACATTCAGTACTTC
NA TRBJ1-6 TRBV19 NA CASSILGDFSYNSPLHF TGTGCCAGTAGTATCTTGGGGGACTTCTCCTATAATTCACCCCTCCACTTT
NA TRBJ1-3 TRBV4-3 NA CASSQALGNTIYF TGCGCCAGCAGCCAAGCCCTCGGAAACACCATATATTTT
NA TRBJ1-2 TRBV5-1 NA CASSLTDHYGYTF TGCGCCAGCAGCTTAACAGACCACTATGGCTACACCTTC
TRBD2 TRBJ2-7 TRBV6-1 many CASSGPPGLVVHEQYF TGTGCCAGCAGTGGGCCTCCGGGACTAGTGGTCCACGAGCAGTACTTC
TRBD1 TRBJ2-7 TRBV7-8 NA CASSSDRRYEQYF TGTGCCAGCAGTTCGGACAGGAGGTACGAGCAGTACTTC
TRBD2 TRBJ2-2 TRBV5-1 NA CASSLAGTNAGELFF TGCGCCAGCAGCTTGGCCGGGACTAATGCCGGGGAGCTGTTTTTT
NA TRBJ1-1 TRBV5-4 NA CASSLGQGNMNTEAFF TGTGCCAGCAGCTTGGGGCAGGGGAATATGAACACTGAAGCTTTCTTT
NA TRBJ1-1 TRBV7-9 NA CASSLGVRANTEAFF TGTGCCAGCAGCTTAGGGGTCAGGGCGAACACTGAAGCTTTCTTT
TRBD1 TRBJ2-7 TRBV29-1 NA CSVELDRGYEQYF TGCAGCGTTGAATTGGACAGGGGTTACGAGCAGTACTTC
NA TRBJ1-5 TRBV11-1 NA CASSLDGRVGSEQPQHF TGTGCCAGCAGCTTAGATGGCAGGGTGGGCAGCGAGCAGCCCCAGCATTTT
TRBD2 TRBJ2-2 TRBV2 once CASSPRRGSYTGELFF TGTGCCAGCAGTCCCCGGCGCGGGAGCTACACCGGGGAGCTGTTTTTT
NA TRBJ2-1 TRBV24-1 few CATSDIGAGTNEQFF TGTGCCACCAGTGATATTGGGGCAGGGACCAATGAGCAGTTCTTC
TRBD1 TRBJ1-2 TRBV19 NA CASSITGEHGYTF TGTGCCAGTAGTATCACAGGGGAACATGGCTACACCTTC
NA TRBJ2-7 TRBV19 NA CASSIGQSREQYF TGTGCCAGTAGTATTGGACAATCGAGAGAGCAGTACTTC
NA TRBJ1-6 TRBV11-3 NA CASSIPGQQSATPHF TGTGCCAGCAGCATACCGGGACAACAGTCCGCCACCCCCCACTTT
NA TRBJ1-6 TRBV7-3 NA CASSAQGFENSPLHF TGTGCCAGCAGCGCACAGGGCTTCGAAAATTCGCCCCTCCACTTT
NA TRBJ1-2 TRBV7-3 many CASSLGRPLFPDGYTF TGTGCCAGCAGCTTAGGAAGGCCGCTTTTCCCTGATGGCTACACCTTC
NA TRBJ2-7 TRBV10-3 few CAISELTSYEQYF TGTGCCATCAGTGAATTAACCTCCTACGAGCAGTACTTC
TRBD1 TRBJ2-7 TRBV2 NA CASHRDRASYEQYF TGTGCCAGCCACCGGGACAGGGCCTCCTACGAGCAGTACTTC
NA TRBJ2-3 TRBV19 NA CASSPSLWDTQYF TGTGCCAGTAGCCCATCACTCTGGGATACGCAGTATTTT
NA TRBJ1-5 TRBV6-1 many CASTHAGSGSQPQHF TGTGCCAGCACCCACGCAGGCTCAGGGAGTCAGCCCCAGCATTTT
NA TRBJ2-7 TRBV7-2 many CASSRAGTNEQYF TGTGCCAGCAGCCGGGCAGGGACGAACGAGCAGTACTTC
NA TRBJ2-3 TRBV24-1 NA CATLGSDTQYF TGTGCCACCTTGGGTTCAGATACGCAGTATTTT
NA TRBJ1-2 TRBV29-1 NA CSVGSAASGGYTF TGCAGCGTCGGTTCGGCCGCGAGTGGGGGCTACACCTTC
NA TRBJ1-1 TRBV15 many CATRSGQGWFTEAFF TGTGCCACCAGAAGTGGGCAGGGCTGGTTCACTGAAGCTTTCTTT
NA TRBJ1-2 TRBV20-1 many CSARGSGLNYGYTF TGCAGTGCTAGAGGTTCAGGGCTTAACTATGGCTACACCTTC
TRBD2 TRBJ2-7 TRBV27 NA CASSFRGRGYEQYF TGTGCCAGCAGTTTTCGAGGGAGGGGTTACGAGCAGTACTTC
NA TRBJ2-5 TRBV3-1 many CASSQLAGTKETQYF TGTGCCAGCAGCCAATTGGCGGGAACTAAAGAGACCCAGTACTTC
NA TRBJ2-7 TRBV19 few CASSIRDGSYEQYF TGTGCCAGTAGTATACGGGACGGTTCCTACGAGCAGTACTTC
TRBD2 TRBJ2-5 TRBV20-1 few CSASTSGGAVTQYF TGCAGTGCTAGTACTAGCGGGGGAGCGGTGACCCAGTACTTC
NA TRBJ2-1 TRBV20-1 NA CSASRSGFSEQFF TGCAGTGCTTCCCGGTCGGGGTTCAGTGAGCAGTTCTTC
NA TRBJ2-5 TRBV7-3 NA CASSLRLGETQYF TGTGCCAGCAGCCTCCGGCTGGGCGAGACCCAGTACTTC
TRBD1 TRBJ1-2 TRBV20-1 many CSAIQGAANYGYTF TGCAGTGCTATACAGGGGGCGGCTAACTATGGCTACACCTTC
NA TRBJ2-7 TRBV20-1 NA CSARVRATSYEQYF TGCAGTGCTAGAGTCAGGGCAACCTCCTACGAGCAGTACTTC
TRBD1 TRBJ2-2 TRBV6-1 NA CASSGIGTGEKLFF TGTGCCAGCAGTGGAATTGGGACAGGGGAGAAACTGTTTTTT
TRBD1 TRBJ2-5 TRBV12-3/TRBV12-4 many CASSLQGVETQYF TGTGCCAGCAGTTTACAGGGGGTGGAGACCCAGTACTTC
NA TRBJ2-3 TRBV7-9 NA CASSPYADTQYF TGTGCCAGCAGTCCTTATGCAGATACGCAGTATTTT
NA TRBJ1-2 TRBV5-4 many CASSAAAAGNYGYTF TGTGCCAGCAGCGCAGCGGCGGCAGGGAACTATGGCTACACCTTC
TRBD2 TRBJ2-1 TRBV2 NA CASSDTGGYNEQFF TGTGCCAGCAGCGACACGGGGGGATACAATGAGCAGTTCTTC
NA TRBJ1-1 TRBV9 many CASSVEERLNTEAFF TGTGCCAGCAGCGTAGAAGAGCGTTTGAACACTGAAGCTTTCTTT
NA TRBJ1-2 TRBV15 NA CATSRVGVAGYTF TGTGCCACCAGCAGAGTTGGGGTGGCTGGCTACACCTTC
NA TRBJ2-3 TRBV10-3 once CAISPGRLDTDTQYF TGTGCCATCAGTCCGGGTAGGCTCGACACAGATACGCAGTATTTT
NA TRBJ2-3 TRBV2 many CASNVGPDTQYF TGTGCCAGCAACGTAGGGCCAGATACGCAGTATTTT
NA TRBJ1-5 TRBV2 NA CASRMDRSNQPQHF TGTGCCAGCAGGATGGACCGAAGCAATCAGCCCCAGCATTTT
TRBD1 TRBJ1-5 TRBV20-1 NA CSAPTGADNQPQHF TGCAGTGCCCCGACAGGGGCGGACAATCAGCCCCAGCATTTT
NA TRBJ2-1 TRBV20-1 NA CSASSLVSANEQFF TGCAGTGCCAGCAGCTTAGTATCTGCCAATGAGCAGTTCTTC
NA TRBJ1-1 TRBV7-9 many CASSFGRLNTEAFF TGTGCCAGCAGCTTCGGCAGATTGAACACTGAAGCTTTCTTT
TRBD1 TRBJ1-6 TRBV2 NA CASSSTTGELNSPLHF TGTGCCAGCAGTTCCACAACAGGGGAACTTAATTCACCCCTCCACTTT
TRBD1 TRBJ2-7 TRBV2 many CASSEVYTGQVVYEQYF TGTGCCAGCAGTGAGGTCTATACGGGACAGGTAGTATACGAGCAGTACTTC